Shown below are 9 T cell receptor beta chains from a single sample sequenced in a study of OX40 agonist ivuxolimab in advanced cancers. Sequencing was performed with immunoSEQ multiplex PCR; in TCRdb, only in-frame clones are kept and a portion is missing. The repertoire holds tens of thousands of clones, about 88% seen once, with approximately 7.4% in the top ten. The starting material was CD4+ or CD8+ T cells sorted from blood, obtained in a trial of the OX40 agonist ivuxolimab. The origin of the receptors is an adult with an advanced solid tumor such as melanoma, head and neck, liver or kidney cancer.

The CDR3 DNA sequence: TGTGCCAGCAGCTTCGGTTCCATCGAAGAGCAGTTCTTC. The encoded protein is CASSFGSIEEQFF. This rearrangement joins TRBV7-2 to TRBJ2-1; D remains ambiguous. V dropped 3 bases and J dropped 10 bases, with 13 bases sitting between them. CDR1 is SGHTA, CDR2 FQGNSA, per germline. CDR3 length: 13 residues.

The J gene is TRBJ1-6, the V gene TRBV6-5; tentative D call: TRBD1 (6 bases). The CDR3 covers 15 residues. Germline V gives CDR1 MNHEY, CDR2 SVGAGI. V lost 0 bases to trimming and J lost 5 bases, with 8 bases between them. The CDR3 sequence is CASSYSNRDNSPLHF. The CDR3 DNA reads as TGTGCCAGCAGTTACTCGAACAGGGATAATTCACCCCTCCACTTT.

The rearrangement links TRBV7-6 to TRBJ2-3, with 9 positions matching TRBD2. Germline V gives CDR1 SGHVS, CDR2 FNYEAQ. Germline trimming cut 1 base from V and 2 bases from J; bases unmatched to any gene: 1. This CDR3 comprises 15 residues. As DNA, the CDR3 is TGTGCCAGCAGCTTAGGCGGGAGGGACACAGATACGCAGTATTTT. This translates into CASSLGGRDTDTQYF.

This chain links TRBV7-9 with TRBJ2-1, with TRBD1 identical over 7 bases. Germline V gene sequence: CDR1 SEHNR, CDR2 FQNEAQ (reference sequence). CDR3 length: 15 residues. Trimming took 5 bases from V and 1 from J; bases not matched to a gene: 5. CDR3 in DNA: TGTGCCAGCAGCCAGCACAGGGGTTCCTACAATGAGCAGTTCTTC. Residues: CASSQHRGSYNEQFF.

In its sample, this clone was seen once. Other DNA sequences in the same sample also yield this CDR3. J is TRBJ1-2 and V is TRBV7-2; unclear D gene. Trimming left V 6 bases short and J 4 bases short, with 12 bases between. Per germline, CDR1 SGHTA and CDR2 FQGNSA. This CDR3 spans 13 amino acids. CDR3 region: CASRPGSTYGYTF. Written as DNA, the CDR3 is TGTGCCAGCAGGCCGGGTTCTACCTATGGCTACACCTTC.

This clone was seen a single time. The chain links TRBV27 to TRBJ1-1; 11 bases are shared with TRBD1. CDR3 size: 13 residues. With 9 bases clipped from V and 4 bases from J, the junction kept 4 bases outside the gene matches. Germline V gene sequence: CDR1 MNHEY, CDR2 SMNVEV (reference sequence). The CDR3 DNA reads as TGTGCCAGTGGGACAGGGGGATTCACTGAAGCTTTCTTT. It encodes CASGTGGFTEAFF.

A single count supports this clone. This chain joins TRBV18 and TRBJ2-1; no clear D gene. The germline CDR1 and CDR2 sequences are KGHSH and LQKENI. The CDR3 is 13 amino acids. V gave up 10 bases and J gave up 8 bases, with 18 bases separating them. The CDR3 nucleotides read TGTGCCACCACGTTAACCAGCCTCGATGAGCAGTTCTTC. Its translation is CATTLTSLDEQFF.

The V and J genes are TRBV15 and TRBJ1-1, with D possibly matching TRBD1 (6 bases). Germline CDR1 and CDR2: LNHNV and YYDKDF (reference sequence). This CDR3 contains 14 residues. Trimming took off 3 bases at V and 1 base at J, with 9 bases between the two ends. Here the CDR3 DNA reads TGTGCCACCAGCAGGACAGGCGGGAACACTGAAGCTTTCTTT. Protein: CATSRTGGNTEAFF.

The rearrangement uses TRBV7-2 and TRBJ2-1; D is ambiguous. CDR1 is SGHTA and CDR2 is FQGNSA in the germline V gene. There are 16 residues in the CDR3. The ends were cut back, 2 bases at V and 7 bases at J, with 18 bases in the middle. The CDR3 spells CASSLLGLGRSNEQFF. CDR3 DNA sequence: TGTGCCAGCAGCTTACTCGGGCTAGGACGATCTAATGAGCAGTTCTTC.